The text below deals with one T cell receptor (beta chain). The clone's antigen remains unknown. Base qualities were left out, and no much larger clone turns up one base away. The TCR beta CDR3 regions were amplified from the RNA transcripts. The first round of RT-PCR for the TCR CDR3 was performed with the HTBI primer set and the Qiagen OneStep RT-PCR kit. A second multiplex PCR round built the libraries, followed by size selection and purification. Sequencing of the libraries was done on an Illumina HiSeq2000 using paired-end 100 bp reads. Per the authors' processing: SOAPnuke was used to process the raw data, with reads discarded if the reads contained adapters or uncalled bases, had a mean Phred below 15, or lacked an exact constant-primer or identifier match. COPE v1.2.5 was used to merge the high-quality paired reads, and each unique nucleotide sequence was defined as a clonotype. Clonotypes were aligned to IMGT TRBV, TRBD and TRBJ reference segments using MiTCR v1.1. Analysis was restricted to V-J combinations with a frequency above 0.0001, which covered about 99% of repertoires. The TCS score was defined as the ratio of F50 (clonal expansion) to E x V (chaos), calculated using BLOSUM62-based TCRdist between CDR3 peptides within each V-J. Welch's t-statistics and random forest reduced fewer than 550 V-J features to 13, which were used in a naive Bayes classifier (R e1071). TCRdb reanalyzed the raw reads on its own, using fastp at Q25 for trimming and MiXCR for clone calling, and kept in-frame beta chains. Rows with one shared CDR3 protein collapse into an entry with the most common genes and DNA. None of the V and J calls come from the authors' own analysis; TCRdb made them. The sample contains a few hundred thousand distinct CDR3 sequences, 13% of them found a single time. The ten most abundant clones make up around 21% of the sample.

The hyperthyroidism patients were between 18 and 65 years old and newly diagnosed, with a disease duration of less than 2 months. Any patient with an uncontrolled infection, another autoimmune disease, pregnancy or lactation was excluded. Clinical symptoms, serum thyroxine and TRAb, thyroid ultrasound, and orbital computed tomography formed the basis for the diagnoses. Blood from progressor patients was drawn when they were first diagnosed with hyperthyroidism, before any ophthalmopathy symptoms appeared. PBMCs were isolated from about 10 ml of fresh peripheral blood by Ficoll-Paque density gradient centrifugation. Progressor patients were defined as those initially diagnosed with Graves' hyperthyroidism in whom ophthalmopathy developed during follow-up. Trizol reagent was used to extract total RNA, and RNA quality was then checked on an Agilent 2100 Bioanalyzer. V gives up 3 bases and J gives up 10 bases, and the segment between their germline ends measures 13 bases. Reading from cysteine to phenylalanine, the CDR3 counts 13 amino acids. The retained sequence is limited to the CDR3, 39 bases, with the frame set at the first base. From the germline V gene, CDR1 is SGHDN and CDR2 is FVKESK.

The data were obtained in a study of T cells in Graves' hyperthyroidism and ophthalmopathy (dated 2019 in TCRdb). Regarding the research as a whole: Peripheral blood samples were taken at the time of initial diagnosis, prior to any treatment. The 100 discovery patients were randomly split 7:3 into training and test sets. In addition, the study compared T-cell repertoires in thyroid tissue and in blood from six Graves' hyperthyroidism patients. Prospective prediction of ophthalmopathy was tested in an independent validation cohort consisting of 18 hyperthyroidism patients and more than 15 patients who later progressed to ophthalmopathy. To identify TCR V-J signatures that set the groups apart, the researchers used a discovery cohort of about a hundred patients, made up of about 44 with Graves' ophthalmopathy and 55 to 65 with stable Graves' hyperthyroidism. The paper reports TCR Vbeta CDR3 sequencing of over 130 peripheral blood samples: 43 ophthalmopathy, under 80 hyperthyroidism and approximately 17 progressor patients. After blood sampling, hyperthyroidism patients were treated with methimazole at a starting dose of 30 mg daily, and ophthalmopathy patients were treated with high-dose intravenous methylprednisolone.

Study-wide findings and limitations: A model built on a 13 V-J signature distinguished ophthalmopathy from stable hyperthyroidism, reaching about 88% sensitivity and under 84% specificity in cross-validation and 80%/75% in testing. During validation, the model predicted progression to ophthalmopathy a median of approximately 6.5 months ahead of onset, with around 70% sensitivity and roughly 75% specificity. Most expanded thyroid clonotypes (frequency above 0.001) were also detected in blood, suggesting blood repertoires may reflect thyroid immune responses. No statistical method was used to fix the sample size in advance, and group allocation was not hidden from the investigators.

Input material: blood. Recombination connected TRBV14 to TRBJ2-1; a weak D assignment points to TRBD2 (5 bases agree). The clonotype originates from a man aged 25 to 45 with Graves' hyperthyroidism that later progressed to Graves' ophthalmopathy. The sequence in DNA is TGTGCCAGCAGCCATTCGGGGTGGCGCGAGCAGTTCTTC. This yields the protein CASSHSGWREQFF.